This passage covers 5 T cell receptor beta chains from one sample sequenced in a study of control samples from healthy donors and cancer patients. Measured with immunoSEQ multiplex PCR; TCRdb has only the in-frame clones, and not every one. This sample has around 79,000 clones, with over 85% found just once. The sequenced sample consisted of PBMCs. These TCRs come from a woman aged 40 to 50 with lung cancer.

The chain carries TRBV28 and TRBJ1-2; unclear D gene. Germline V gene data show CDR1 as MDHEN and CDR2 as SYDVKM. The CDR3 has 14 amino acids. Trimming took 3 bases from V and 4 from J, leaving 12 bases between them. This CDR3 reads CASSFDSGIYGYTF. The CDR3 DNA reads TGTGCCAGCAGTTTTGATTCGGGGATCTATGGCTACACCTTC.

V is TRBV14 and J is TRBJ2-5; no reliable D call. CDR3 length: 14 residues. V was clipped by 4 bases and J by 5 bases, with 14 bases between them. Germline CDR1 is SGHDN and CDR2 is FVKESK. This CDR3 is CASSRSFGKETQYF. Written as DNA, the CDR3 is TGTGCCAGCAGCCGGAGCTTTGGGAAGGAGACCCAGTACTTC.

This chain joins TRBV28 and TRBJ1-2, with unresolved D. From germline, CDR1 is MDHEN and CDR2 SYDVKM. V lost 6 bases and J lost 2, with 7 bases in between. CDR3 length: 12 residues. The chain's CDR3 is CASSTLNYGYTF. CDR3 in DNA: TGTGCCAGCAGCACACTGAACTATGGCTACACCTTC.

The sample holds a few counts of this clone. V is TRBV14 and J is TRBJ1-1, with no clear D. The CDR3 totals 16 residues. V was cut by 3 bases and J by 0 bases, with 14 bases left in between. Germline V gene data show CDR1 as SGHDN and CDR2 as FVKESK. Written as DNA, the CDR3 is TGTGCCAGCAGCCATGACCCCGTTTGGCTGAACACTGAAGCTTTCTTT. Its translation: CASSHDPVWLNTEAFF.

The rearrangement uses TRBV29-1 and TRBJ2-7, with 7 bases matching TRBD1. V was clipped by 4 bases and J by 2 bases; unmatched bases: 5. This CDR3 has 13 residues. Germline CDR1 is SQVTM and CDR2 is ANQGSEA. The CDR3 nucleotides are TGCAGCGTTGCTCGGGACAGAACCTACGAGCAGTACTTC. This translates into CSVARDRTYEQYF.